The entry below describes one T cell receptor (beta chain). The antigen remains undetermined. The sample comes from a study of metastatic and nonmetastatic thyroid tumors. Study background: Peripheral blood and tumor or nodule samples from malignant and benign thyroid patients were compared.

The germline V gene encodes CDR1 SGHAT and CDR2 FQNNGV. The CDR3 consists of 18 residues. Trimming left V 4 bases short and J 0 bases short, with 18 bases between. Per the original methods: The study built a papillary thyroid cancer distant-metastasis classifier from CDR3 differences across clinicopathological groups. TCRdb redid the clone calls on the PCR reads using MiXCR. The V and J calls follow TCRdb's processing rather than the paper's. The sample has about 16,000 clones, roughly 13% seen once; the top ten hold roughly 31%. Every patient underwent thyroid surgery untreated. Study findings and constraints: Reported TCR beta diversity, measured in blood and tumor, was significantly higher for malignant thyroid tumors than for benign nodules.

The sequencing sample was made of blood. The source of this sequence is a female donor with papillary thyroid cancer or a benign thyroid nodule (not recorded which). Some clones in this sample may be carry-over from other donors' samples. The genes are TRBV11-2 and TRBJ2-2; possibly TRBD1 for D (5 bases). The DNA for the CDR3 is TGTGCCAGCAGCTCGGGTCCCCAGGGCTGTGCGAACACCGGGGAGCTGTTTTTT. Translation gives CASSSGPQGCANTGELFF.